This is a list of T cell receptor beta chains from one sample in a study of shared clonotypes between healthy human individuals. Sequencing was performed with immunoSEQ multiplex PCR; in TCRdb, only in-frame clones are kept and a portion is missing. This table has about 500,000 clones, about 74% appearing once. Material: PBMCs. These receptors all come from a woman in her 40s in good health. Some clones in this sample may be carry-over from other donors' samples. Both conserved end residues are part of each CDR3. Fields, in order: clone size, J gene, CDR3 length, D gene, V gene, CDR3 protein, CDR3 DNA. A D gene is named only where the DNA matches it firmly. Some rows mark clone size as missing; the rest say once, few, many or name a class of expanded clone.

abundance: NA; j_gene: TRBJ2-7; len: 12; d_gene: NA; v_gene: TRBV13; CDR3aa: CASSLSSGEQYF; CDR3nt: TGTGCCAGCAGCCTCTCGTCGGGCGAGCAGTACTTC
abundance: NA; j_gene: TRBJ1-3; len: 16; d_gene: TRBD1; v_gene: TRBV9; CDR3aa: CASSVAGGAAGNTIYF; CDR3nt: TGTGCCAGCAGCGTAGCAGGGGGCGCCGCTGGAAACACCATATATTTT
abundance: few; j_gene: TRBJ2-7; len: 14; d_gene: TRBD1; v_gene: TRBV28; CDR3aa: CASSSGDRSYEQYF; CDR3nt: TGTGCCAGCAGTTCCGGGGACAGATCCTACGAGCAGTACTTC
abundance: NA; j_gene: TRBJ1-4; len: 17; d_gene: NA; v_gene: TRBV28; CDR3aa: CASSRGGRSGTNEKLFF; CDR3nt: TGTGCCAGCAGTCGGGGGGGAAGGTCTGGGACTAATGAAAAACTGTTTTTT
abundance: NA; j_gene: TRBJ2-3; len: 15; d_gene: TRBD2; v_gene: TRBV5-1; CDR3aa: CASSPGLATTDTQYF; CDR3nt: TGCGCCAGCAGCCCCGGACTAGCGACCACAGATACGCAGTATTTT
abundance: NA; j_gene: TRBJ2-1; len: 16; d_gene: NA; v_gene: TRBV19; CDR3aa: CASSISGASGNNEQFF; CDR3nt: TGTGCCAGTAGTATATCGGGGGCTAGCGGCAACAATGAGCAGTTCTTC
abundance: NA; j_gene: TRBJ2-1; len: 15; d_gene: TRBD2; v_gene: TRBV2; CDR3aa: CASSVRVAGDGEQFF; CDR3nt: TGTGCCAGCAGTGTCAGGGTGGCGGGAGACGGTGAGCAGTTCTTC
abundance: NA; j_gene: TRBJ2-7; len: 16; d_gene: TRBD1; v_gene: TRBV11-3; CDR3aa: CASSFNVRQGAYEQYF; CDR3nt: TGTGCCAGCAGCTTTAACGTACGACAGGGGGCCTACGAGCAGTACTTC
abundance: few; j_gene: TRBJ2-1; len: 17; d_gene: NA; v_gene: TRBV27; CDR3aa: CASSPRGRLDSYNEQFF; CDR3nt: TGTGCCAGCAGTCCGAGAGGTAGACTGGACTCCTACAATGAGCAGTTCTTC
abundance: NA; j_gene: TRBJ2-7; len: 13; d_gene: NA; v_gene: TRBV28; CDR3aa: CASSFTAIYEQYF; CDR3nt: TGTGCCAGCAGTTTTACAGCTATTTACGAGCAGTACTTC
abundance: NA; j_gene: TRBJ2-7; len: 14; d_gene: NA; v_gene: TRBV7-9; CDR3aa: CASSSQWSSYEQYF; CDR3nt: TGTGCCAGCAGCTCCCAGTGGAGCTCCTACGAGCAGTACTTC
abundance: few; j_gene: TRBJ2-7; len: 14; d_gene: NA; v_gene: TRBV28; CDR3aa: CASSLYGNTYEQYF; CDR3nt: TGTGCCAGCAGTTTATACGGGAATACCTACGAGCAGTACTTC
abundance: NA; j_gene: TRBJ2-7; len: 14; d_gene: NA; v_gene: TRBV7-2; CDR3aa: CASRPGLAYYEQYF; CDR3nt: TGTGCCAGCAGACCCGGACTCGCCTACTACGAGCAGTACTTC
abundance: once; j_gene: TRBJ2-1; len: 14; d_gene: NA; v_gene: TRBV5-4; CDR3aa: CASSLGRGSNEQFF; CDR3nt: TGTGCCAGCAGCTTGGGGAGAGGTTCCAATGAGCAGTTCTTC
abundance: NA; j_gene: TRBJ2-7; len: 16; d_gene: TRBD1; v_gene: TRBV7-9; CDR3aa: CASSSPSTGGPYEQYF; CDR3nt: TGTGCCAGCAGCTCGCCTTCAACAGGGGGCCCCTACGAGCAGTACTTC
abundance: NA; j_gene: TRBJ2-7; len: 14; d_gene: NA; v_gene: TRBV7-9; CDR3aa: CASSLGWGPYEQYF; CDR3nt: TGTGCCAGCAGCTTAGGTTGGGGTCCTTACGAGCAGTACTTC
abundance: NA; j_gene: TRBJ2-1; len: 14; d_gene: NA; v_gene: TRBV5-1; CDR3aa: CASTRGTPYNEQFF; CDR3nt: TGCGCCAGCACAAGGGGGACACCCTACAATGAGCAGTTCTTC
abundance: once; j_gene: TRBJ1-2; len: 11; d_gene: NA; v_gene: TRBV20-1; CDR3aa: CSARVRLGYTF; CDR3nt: TGCAGTGCTAGAGTAAGGCTCGGCTACACCTTC
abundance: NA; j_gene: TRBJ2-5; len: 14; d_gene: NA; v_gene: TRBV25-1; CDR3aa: CASSGGTTQETQYF; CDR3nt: TGTGCCAGCAGTGGGGGGACAACTCAAGAGACCCAGTACTTC
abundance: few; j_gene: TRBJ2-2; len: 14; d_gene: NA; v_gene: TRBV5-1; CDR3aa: CASSLSPSLGELFF; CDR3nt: TGCGCCAGCAGCTTGAGTCCCAGCCTCGGGGAGCTGTTTTTT
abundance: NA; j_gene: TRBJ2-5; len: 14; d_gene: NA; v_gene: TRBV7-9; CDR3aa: CASSPGPLRETQYF; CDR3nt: TGTGCCAGCAGCCCGGGACCCTTACGGGAGACCCAGTACTTC
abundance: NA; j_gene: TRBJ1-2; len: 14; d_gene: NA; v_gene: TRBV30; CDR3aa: CACRAAQGLYGYTF; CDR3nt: TGTGCCTGCAGAGCCGCCCAGGGTCTCTATGGCTACACCTTC
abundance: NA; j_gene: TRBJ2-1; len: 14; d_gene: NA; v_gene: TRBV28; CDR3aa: CASSLRIGGDEQFF; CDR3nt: TGTGCCAGCAGTTTAAGAATAGGGGGGGATGAGCAGTTCTTC
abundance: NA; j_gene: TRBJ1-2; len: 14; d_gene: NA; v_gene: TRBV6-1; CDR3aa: CASSPWSPGRGYTF; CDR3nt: TGTGCCAGCAGTCCCTGGTCGCCCGGCAGGGGCTACACCTTC
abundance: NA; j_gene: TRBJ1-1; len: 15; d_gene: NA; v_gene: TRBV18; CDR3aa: CASSPLEQPDTEAFF; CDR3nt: TGTGCCAGCTCACCACTCGAGCAACCGGACACTGAAGCTTTCTTT
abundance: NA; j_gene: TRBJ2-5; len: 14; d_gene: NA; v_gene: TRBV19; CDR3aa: CASSGGGRRETQYF; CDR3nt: TGTGCCAGTAGTGGTGGGGGGCGCCGGGAGACCCAGTACTTC
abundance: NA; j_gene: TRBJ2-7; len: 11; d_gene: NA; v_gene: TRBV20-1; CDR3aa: CSATDTYEQYF; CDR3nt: TGCAGTGCTACCGATACCTACGAGCAGTACTTC
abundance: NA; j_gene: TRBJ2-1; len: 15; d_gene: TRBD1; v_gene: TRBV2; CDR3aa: CASSVDRVSYNEQFF; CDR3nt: TGTGCCAGCAGTGTGGACAGGGTCTCCTACAATGAGCAGTTCTTC
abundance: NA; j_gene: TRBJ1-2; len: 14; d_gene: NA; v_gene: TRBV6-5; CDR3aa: CASSYQGSNYGYTF; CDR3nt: TGTGCCAGCAGTTACCAGGGCAGCAACTATGGCTACACCTTC
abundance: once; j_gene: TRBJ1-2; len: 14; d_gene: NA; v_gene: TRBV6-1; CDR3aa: CASSEAGTHYGYTF; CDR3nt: TGTGCCAGCAGTGAAGCAGGCACCCACTATGGCTACACCTTC
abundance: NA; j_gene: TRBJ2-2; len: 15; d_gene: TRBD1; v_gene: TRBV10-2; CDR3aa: CASSPGQGTTGELFF; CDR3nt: TGCGCCAGCAGCCCGGGACAGGGGACCACCGGGGAGCTGTTTTTT
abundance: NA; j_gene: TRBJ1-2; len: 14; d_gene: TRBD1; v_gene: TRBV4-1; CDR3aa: CASSQLGKGAGYTF; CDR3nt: TGCGCCAGCAGCCAATTGGGCAAGGGGGCTGGCTACACCTTC
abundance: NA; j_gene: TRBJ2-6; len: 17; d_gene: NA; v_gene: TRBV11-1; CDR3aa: CASTGDPKNSGANVLTF; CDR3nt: TGTGCCAGCACCGGGGACCCAAAAAACTCTGGGGCCAACGTCCTGACTTTC
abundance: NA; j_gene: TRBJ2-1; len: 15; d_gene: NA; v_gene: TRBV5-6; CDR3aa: CASSFDPSSYNEQFF; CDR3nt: TGTGCCAGCAGCTTCGACCCGAGCTCCTACAATGAGCAGTTCTTC
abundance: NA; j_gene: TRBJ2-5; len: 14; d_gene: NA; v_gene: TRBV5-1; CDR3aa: CASSLELYQETQYF; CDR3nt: TGCGCCAGCAGCTTGGAACTCTACCAAGAGACCCAGTACTTC
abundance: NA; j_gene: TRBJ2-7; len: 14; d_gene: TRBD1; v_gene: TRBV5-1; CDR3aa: CASSLQGYEREQYF; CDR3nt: TGCGCCAGCAGCTTACAGGGGTATGAACGGGAGCAGTACTTC
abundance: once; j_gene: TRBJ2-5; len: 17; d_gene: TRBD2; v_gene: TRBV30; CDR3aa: CAWSGGLAGGLQETQYF; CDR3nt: TGTGCCTGGAGTGGTGGGCTAGCGGGAGGGCTCCAAGAGACCCAGTACTTC